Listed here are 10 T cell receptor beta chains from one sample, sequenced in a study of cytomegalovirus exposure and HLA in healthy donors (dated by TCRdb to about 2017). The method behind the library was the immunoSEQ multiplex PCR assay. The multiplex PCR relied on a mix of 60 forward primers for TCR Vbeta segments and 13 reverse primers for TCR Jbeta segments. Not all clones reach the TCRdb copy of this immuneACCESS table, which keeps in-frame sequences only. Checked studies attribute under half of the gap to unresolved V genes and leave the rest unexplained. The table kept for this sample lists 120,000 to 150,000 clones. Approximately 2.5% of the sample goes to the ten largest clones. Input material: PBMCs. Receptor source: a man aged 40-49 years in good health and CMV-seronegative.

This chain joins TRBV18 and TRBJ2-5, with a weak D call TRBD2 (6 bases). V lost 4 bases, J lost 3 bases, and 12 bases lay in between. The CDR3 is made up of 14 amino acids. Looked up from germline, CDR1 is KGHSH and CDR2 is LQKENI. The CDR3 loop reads CASSRRLEEETQYF. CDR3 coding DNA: TGTGCCAGCTCACGAAGACTAGAAGAAGAGACCCAGTACTTC.

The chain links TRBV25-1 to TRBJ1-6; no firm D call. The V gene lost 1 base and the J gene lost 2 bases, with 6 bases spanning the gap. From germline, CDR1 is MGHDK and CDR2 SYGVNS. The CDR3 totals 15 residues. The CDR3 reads CASSESTAYNSPLHF. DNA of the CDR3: TGTGCCAGCAGTGAATCCACAGCCTATAATTCACCCCTCCACTTT.

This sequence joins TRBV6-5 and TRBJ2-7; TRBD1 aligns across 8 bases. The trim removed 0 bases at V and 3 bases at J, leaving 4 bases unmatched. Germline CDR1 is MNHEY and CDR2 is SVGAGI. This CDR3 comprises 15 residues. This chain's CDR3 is CASSYSGTGVYEQYF. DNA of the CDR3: TGTGCCAGCAGTTACTCAGGGACAGGAGTCTACGAGCAGTACTTC.

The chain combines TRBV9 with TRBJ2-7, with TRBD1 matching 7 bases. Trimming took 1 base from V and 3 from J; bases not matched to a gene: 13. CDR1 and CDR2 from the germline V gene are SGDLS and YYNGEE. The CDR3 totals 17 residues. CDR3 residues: CASSVQRSRQGVYEQYF. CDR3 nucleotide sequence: TGTGCCAGCAGCGTACAACGGTCTAGACAGGGAGTCTACGAGCAGTACTTC.

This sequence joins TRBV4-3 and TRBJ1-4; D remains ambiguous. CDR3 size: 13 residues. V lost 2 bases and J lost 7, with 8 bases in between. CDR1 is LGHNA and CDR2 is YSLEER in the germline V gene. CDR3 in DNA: TGCGCCAGCAGCCAACAAAACGGTGAAAAACTGTTTTTT. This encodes CASSQQNGEKLFF.

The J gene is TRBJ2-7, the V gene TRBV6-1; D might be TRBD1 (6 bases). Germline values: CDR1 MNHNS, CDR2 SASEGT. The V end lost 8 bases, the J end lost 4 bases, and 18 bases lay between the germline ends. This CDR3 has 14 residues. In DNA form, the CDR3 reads TGTGCCAGCGAACAGGGCCGGTCTCGTTACGAGCAGTACTTC. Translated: CASEQGRSRYEQYF.

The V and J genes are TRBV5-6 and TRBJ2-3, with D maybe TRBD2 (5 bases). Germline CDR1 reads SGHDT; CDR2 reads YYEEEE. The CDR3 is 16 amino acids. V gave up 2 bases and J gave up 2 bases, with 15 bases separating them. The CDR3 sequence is CASSFRRVVPTDTQYF. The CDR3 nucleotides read TGTGCCAGCAGCTTCCGGCGGGTTGTCCCCACAGATACGCAGTATTTT.

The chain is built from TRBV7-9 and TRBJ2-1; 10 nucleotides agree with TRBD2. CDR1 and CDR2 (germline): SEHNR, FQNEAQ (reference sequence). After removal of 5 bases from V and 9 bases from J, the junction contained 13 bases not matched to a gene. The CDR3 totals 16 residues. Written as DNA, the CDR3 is TGTGCCAGCAGCCCAGATGGAGCGGGGGGGCTTGGTGAGCAGTTCTTC. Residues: CASSPDGAGGLGEQFF.

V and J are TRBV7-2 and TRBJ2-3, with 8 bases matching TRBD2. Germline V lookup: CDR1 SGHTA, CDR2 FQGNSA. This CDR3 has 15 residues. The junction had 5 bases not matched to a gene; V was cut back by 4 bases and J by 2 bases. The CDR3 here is CASSSKRGYTDTQYF. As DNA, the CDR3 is TGTGCCAGCAGCTCGAAGCGGGGGTACACAGATACGCAGTATTTT.

CDR3 bases: TGTGCCAGCAGCTTAGGACTTCAGCCCCAGCATTTT. The encoded protein is CASSLGLQPQHF. This chain connects TRBV7-2 to TRBJ1-5; D unresolved. Germline V CDR1 and CDR2: SGHTA, FQGNSA. CDR3 size: 12 residues. V was cut by 1 base and J by 6 bases, with 4 bases left in between.